This T cell receptor (beta chain) was identified in a study of cytomegalovirus exposure and HLA in healthy donors listed by TCRdb under 2017. For the study in its entirety: In an earlier analysis of around 540 of the donors, 276 Gb of sequence data and approximately 100 million unique TCR beta sequences from some 170 million T cells were reported. About 280 gigabases of sequencing data and tens of millions of unique TCR sequences were included in an early release covering around 650 HLA-typed donors. Of the roughly 400 genotyped donors, roughly 85% fell in the genetic ancestry cluster associated with self-reported Caucasian donors. The aim of the study was to test whether cataloging public T cell receptors could identify signatures of past pathogen exposure. The study used immunosequencing to profile the T cell repertoires of approximately 630 subjects and linked those repertoires to cytomegalovirus serostatus. Besides the first cohort of under 700 subjects, a separate validation cohort made up of 120 or so different subjects was used. To predict cytomegalovirus infection status, the study combined high-throughput TCR immunosequencing, statistical association of individual TCRs with disease status, and machine learning. In a later analysis, previously published TCR beta repertoires from 666 donors were re-analyzed and high-resolution HLA genotyping was added so that TCR occurrence patterns could be studied. The later analysis used no new phenotypic data to find candidate immune exposures, relying instead on TCR beta sequences and their occurrence across donors. To decide whether each TCR beta V gene segment behaved as functional or pseudogenic, an earlier analysis of fewer than 750 of the donors relied on high-throughput TCR beta sequencing. Donor age, sex, ethnicity and CMV serostatus were compiled together with the repertoire data. A later genetic analysis used genome-wide SNP genotypes for 398 of the 666 donors, treating that subset as a discovery cohort. All discovery cohort repertoires had been generated on a single sequencing platform. Both class I and class II loci were covered by HLA typing, at four-digit resolution. The number of typed donors differed by locus: roughly 629-630 for A, B, C, DRB1 and DQB1; 500 to 550 for DQA1; roughly 600 for DPA1; and 400 to 480 for DPB1. Because of strong linkage in the cohort, five DR-DQ haplotypes were treated as single units for association and clustering. On average, about 200,000 unique TCR beta nucleotide sequences were sequenced per donor among some 420 genotyped donors of the cohort, with roughly 18% of those sequences being non-productive.

In total, just over 650 healthy bone marrow donors made up the cohort. At the time of sampling, all cohort members were nominally healthy, though unrecorded immune exposures were likely present. The donor was CMV seropositive and was included in the group of approximately 310 seropositive cohort members. Each donor provided a peripheral blood sample, and peripheral blood mononuclear cells were used for TCR beta sequencing. Genomic DNA was extracted from the blood cell samples with the Qiagen DNeasy Blood Extraction Kit. In regard to this clone: Its target antigen remains unknown. No base quality information exists; no much larger clone differs at one position.

The library relied on the immunoSEQ multiplex PCR assay. The multiplex PCR relied on a mix of 60 forward primers for TCR Vbeta segments and 13 reverse primers for TCR Jbeta segments. The CDR3 region of rearranged TCR beta genes was amplified from genomic DNA by a multiplex PCR assay. The Illumina HiSeq System was used to sequence the amplified TCR beta libraries as 87-base-pair reads. The study's own analysis went as follows. A later analysis tallied tens of millions of unique TCR beta chains across the 640 or so repertoires, and approximately 12 million of those chains were shared by two or more donors. Raw reads were error-corrected and collapsed into unique sequences with a nearest-neighbor algorithm that merged closely related sequences to remove PCR and sequencing errors. CDR3 sequences were aligned to IMGT reference sequences to assign V, D and J gene segments. For a sequence to be retained, at least a six-nucleotide match to both a V gene segment and a J gene segment was required. Rearrangements were called productive when the CDR3 lacked stop codons and stayed in frame with V and J; all others were non-productive. Following IMGT convention, CDR3 was defined as the stretch from the second conserved V-encoded cysteine to the conserved J-encoded phenylalanine. The earlier analysis of about 610 of the donors excluded any sequence lacking an unambiguous match to a single V gene segment. In an earlier analysis of more than 500 of the donors, a V segment was called functional when productive rearrangements were above 56.7%, and segregating when the standard deviation between donors exceeded 5%. To diagnose cytomegalovirus status from the catalog of TCR beta chain sequences, a statistical classification framework was built. In a later analysis, V and J genes were assigned by comparing TCR nucleotide sequences against IMGT/GENE-DB human TR gene sequences. In a later analysis, CDR3 sequences and most-parsimonious VDJ recombination scenarios were assigned using the TCRdist pipeline. In a later analysis, each TCR beta chain was defined by its CDR3 amino acid sequence together with its V-gene family, and reads lacking a unique V-gene family were excluded. In a later analysis, some 600 highly shared, low-generation-probability nucleotide sequences were removed to address suspected cross-contamination and a sequencing artifact. In a later analysis, a clonal expansion index for each public chain was calculated from normalized within-repertoire ranks of inferred template counts. A later analysis computed generation probabilities with a VDJ recombination model fitted to out-of-frame rearrangements, and checked the results against IGoR. A later analysis scored TCR-TCR, TCR-HLA and TCR-CMV co-occurrence with hypergeometric tests, applying a repertoire-size bias correction to TCR pairs. A later analysis estimated false discovery rates by permuting HLA or CMV assignments 20 times. A later analysis grouped co-occurring TCRs with DBSCAN, adding TCRdist sequence similarity when clustering within HLA-allele-positive subsets. Co-occurrence clustering excluded repertoires with fewer than 30,000 or more than 120,000 public chains, plus five with anomalous nucleotide sharing. TCRdb limited this immuneACCESS table to in-frame rearrangements with V and J called. A share of clones is missing; checked studies link under half to unresolved V genes, and the rest is unexplained. The V and J calls and clone size are taken from that table; D and trimming were inferred from the DNA. The sample records more than 85,000 clones, approximately 79% of which are singletons. The ten largest clones take up less than 7.5% of the sample.

Summary of the overall study and its limitations: A later genetic analysis reported fewer N-insertions in productive TCRs among donors in an Asian-associated ancestry cluster than the approximately 700-donor mean. It was suggested by the authors that the approach could potentially be generalized to other disease states and immunological phenotypes. In a later analysis, 15,000 to 20,000 TCR beta sequences were associated with specific HLA alleles at a false discovery rate of 0.05. In vitro tests confirmed that three of the cytomegalovirus-associated TCR beta chains recognize cytomegalovirus antigens. A cluster of highly shared sequence variants was judged likely to be a technical artifact of the sequencing pipeline. A further reported finding was that TCR beta sequences accurately predicted the HLA-A and HLA-B alleles for most subjects in the first cohort. A later analysis found that most CMV-associated TCR beta chains appeared HLA-restricted, with HLA associations seemingly driven largely by CMV exposure. Compared with equally common non-associated chains, HLA-associated TCR beta chains in a later analysis were more clonally expanded and had lower generation probabilities. According to a later analysis, TCR association rates differed among HLA loci, with DRB1 alleles showing the most associated TCRs and HLA-C alleles showing the fewest. Correlated functional status among segregating V segments might be attributable to linkage disequilibrium, but an unknown experimental factor could not be ruled out. Several of the top co-occurrence clusters appeared to be linked to parvovirus B19, influenza, CMV and Epstein-Barr virus, according to a later analysis. For the cohort, immune exposure information was limited to CMV serostatus. Because counts were too low, roughly 16 rarely observed V segments, including chromosome 9 orphons, were left out of the earlier analysis of some 600 of the donors. In this cohort, only TCR beta chains were sequenced, and detectable features were limited by the absence of alpha or paired-chain data. In a later genetic analysis, a missense DCLRE1C variant was associated with V-gene and J-gene trimming of TCR beta chains, and the association was replicated in an independent cohort. When HLA alleles, especially DR and DQ, strongly co-occurred, attributing TCR associations to individual alleles was difficult. The classifier was reported to diagnose cytomegalovirus status with high specificity and sensitivity in both the original cohort and the validation cohort. The study gave a list of more than 150 TCR beta chains associated with cytomegalovirus. Sequencing depth was assumed to be roughly uniform across donors in the presence/absence analyses, though that assumption may not hold. Broadly in line with IMGT annotations, most TCR beta V segments showed up in productive rearrangements about 87% or about 30% of the time in an earlier analysis of around 600 of the donors. Most TCR sequences were seen in very few donors, while some public TCRs were found in many individuals. Because HLA typing was unavailable for some donors at each locus, only the typed subset was used in association tests.

The TCR was taken from a man under 40 in good health and CMV-seropositive. The sequencing input was PBMCs.

The bases are TGCAGCGTTGAAGATCCGCAGAGCACAGATACGCAGTATTTT. It is translated as CSVEDPQSTDTQYF. The sequence is built from TRBV29-1 and TRBJ2-3; confidence is insufficient to name the D gene. In the germline V gene, CDR1 corresponds to SQVTM and CDR2 to ANQGSEA. At the junction V is shortened by 0 bases and J by 0 bases, with 7 bases in between. The CDR3 goes from the cysteine to the phenylalanine over 14 residues. The sequence is cut down to CDR3 DNA, 42 bases in frame from base 1.